The 12 T cell receptor beta chains below come from one sample, sequenced in a study of T cells in Graves' hyperthyroidism and ophthalmopathy. Amplification targeted TCR beta CDR3 regions from RNA transcripts. The study used the HTBI primer set for a first-round RT-PCR of the TCR CDR3. TCRdb used MiXCR to reprocess the multiplex PCR reads, holding one entry per CDR3 protein. The sample yields about 420,000 distinct CDR3 sequences, around 15% seen once. Sequencing used blood. The receptors were sampled from a woman between 18 and 29 years old with Graves' hyperthyroidism.

This clonotype was recorded many times. The V gene is TRBV7-9, the J gene TRBJ2-7; possible D gene TRBD2, 5 bases. V was shortened by 4 bases and J by 2 bases, with 18 bases between the two germline ends. The CDR3 is 16 amino acids. The germline V gene has CDR1 SEHNR and CDR2 FQNEAQ (reference sequence). The CDR3 DNA is TGTGCCAGCAGCTGGCGGACTGCCAAACCTACCTACGAGCAGTACTTC. The encoded protein is CASSWRTAKPTYEQYF.

This clonotype was detected ten times or more. In DNA, the CDR3 is TGTGCCAGTAGTGTAACAGCAGTCTATGGCTACACCTTC. Amino acids: CASSVTAVYGYTF. The chain combines TRBV19 with TRBJ1-2; D remains unclear. Germline loops: CDR1 LNHDA, CDR2 SQIVND (reference sequence). V was clipped by 5 bases and J by 4 bases, with 11 bases between them. The CDR3 covers 13 residues.

This clonotype has a handful of counts. The rearrangement joins TRBV4-1 to TRBJ2-7; 7 bases align to TRBD1. The CDR3 is 16 residues long. The germline gives CDR1 MGHRA, CDR2 YSYEKL. J lost 1 base, V lost 3 bases, and 9 bases had no gene match. The CDR3 sequence is CASSQRTRDSSYEQYF. CDR3 DNA: TGCGCCAGCAGCCAGCGGACCAGGGACAGTTCCTACGAGCAGTACTTC.

This clonotype has more than one count but fewer than ten. The chain has TRBV4-1 and TRBJ1-2, with 7 bases fitting TRBD1. The CDR3 has 15 amino acids. Germline V gives CDR1 MGHRA, CDR2 YSYEKL. V lost 0 bases and J lost 8; bases outside the gene matches: 9. CDR3 sequence reads: CASSQDPRGAGGYTF. The DNA for the CDR3 is TGCGCCAGCAGCCAAGATCCCAGGGGGGCGGGGGGCTACACCTTC.

This clonotype has ten or more counts. V and J are TRBV6-1 and TRBJ1-1, with D perhaps TRBD1 (5 bases). Trimming left V 6 bases short and J 5 bases short, with 16 bases between. Germline CDR1 and CDR2: MNHNS and SASEGT. This CDR3 has 14 residues. The CDR3: CASRARGLGTEAFF. The CDR3 nucleotides are TGTGCCAGCAGAGCACGGGGCCTTGGGACTGAAGCTTTCTTT.

This clonotype was seen a handful of times. The rearrangement links TRBV15 to TRBJ2-1; the D gene could be TRBD1 or TRBD2 (5 bases each). The length of the CDR3 is 16 residues. Between the trimmed V and J ends, which lost 2 bases and 0 bases, there was a span of 11 bases. Germline V gene data show CDR1 as LNHNV and CDR2 as YYDKDF (reference sequence). CDR3 in amino acids: CATSRYWGSSYNEQFF. The CDR3 region has the DNA TGTGCCACCAGCAGATACTGGGGGAGCTCCTACAATGAGCAGTTCTTC.

The rearrangement links TRBV9 to TRBJ2-1; D is perhaps TRBD1 or TRBD2 (5 bases each). Germline V gene lookup returns CDR1 SGDLS and CDR2 YYNGEE. The CDR3 covers 14 residues. Trimming left V 0 bases short and J 9 bases short, with 13 bases between. CDR3 nucleotide sequence: TGTGCCAGCAGCGTAGATCGTGGGGGACGTGAGCAGTTCTTC. It encodes CASSVDRGGREQFF.

DNA of the CDR3: TGTGCCAGCAGCTTAAAGGGACGAACGAACACCGGGGAGCTGTTTTTT. As protein: CASSLKGRTNTGELFF. This rearrangement joins TRBV7-9 to TRBJ2-2; D tentatively reads TRBD1 or TRBD2 (5 bases each). Trimming left V 2 bases short and J 0 bases short, with 10 bases between. Per the germline V gene, CDR1 is SEHNR and CDR2 is FQNEAQ (reference sequence). This CDR3 has 16 amino acids.

This clonotype was recorded at least ten times. V gene TRBV5-8 combines with J gene TRBJ2-2, with D unresolved. CDR3 length: 16 amino acids. Germline CDR1 SGHTS, CDR2 YDEGEE. Trimming shortened V by 0 bases and J by 2 bases, and 11 bases separated the two germline ends. For the CDR3, the DNA is TGTGCCAGCAGCTTGGGGGTTTCCTACAACACCGGGGAGCTGTTTTTT. Its protein product is CASSLGVSYNTGELFF.

The chain couples TRBV5-1 to TRBJ2-5, with 8 bases aligning to TRBD1. The CDR3 sequence is 15 residues long. Germline CDR1 is SGHRS and CDR2 is YFSETQ. The junction had 5 bases not matched to a gene; V was cut back by 0 bases and J by 4 bases. The CDR3, as DNA: TGCGCCAGCAGCTTGGGGCCAGGGGGCACAGAGACCCAGTACTTC. This translates into CASSLGPGGTETQYF.

This clonotype was seen more than once but under ten times. The chain links TRBV4-3 to TRBJ2-3; 7 bases match TRBD2. With V trimmed by 0 bases and J by 2 bases, 5 bases remained unmatched. CDR3 length equals 16 residues. Germline CDR1 LGHNA, CDR2 YSLEER. As DNA, the CDR3 is TGCGCCAGCAGCCAAGATACAGCGGGAAACACAGATACGCAGTATTTT. Protein product: CASSQDTAGNTDTQYF.

This clonotype came up many times. The chain is built from TRBV30 and TRBJ1-5; D is uncertain. With 1 base removed from V and 3 bases from J, the gap between germline ends came to 7 bases. Germline CDR1 is GTSNPN and CDR2 is SVGIG (reference sequence). The CDR3 sequence is 13 residues long. Here the CDR3 reads CAWSEADNQPQHF. In DNA form, the CDR3 reads TGTGCCTGGAGTGAAGCAGACAATCAGCCCCAGCATTTT.